This is a list of T cell receptor beta chains from one sample in a study of T cells in Graves' hyperthyroidism and ophthalmopathy. MiXCR, run by TCRdb on the multiplex PCR reads, gives a single entry per CDR3 protein. The table lists 350,000 or so distinct CDR3 sequences, about 20% of them singletons. The sequencing sample was made of blood. The receptors here all came from a woman in her fifties or sixties with Graves' hyperthyroidism. The conserved cysteine and the conserved F or W are not part of the CDR3 here.

CDR3 length	J gene	V gene	CDR3 protein
15	TRBJ2-2	TRBV4-1	ASRNIAGGLNTGELF
14	TRBJ1-1	TRBV9	ASSESTGPVVPEAF
14	TRBJ2-5	TRBV10-3	AISDVLAGEMETQY
12	TRBJ1-2	TRBV6-2/TRBV6-3	ASSTGQGRRGYT
17	TRBJ2-5	TRBV12-3/TRBV12-4	ASSLGLGSFLKSQETQY
13	TRBJ1-2	TRBV5-1	ASSLVQGEVDGYT
13	TRBJ2-5	TRBV7-8	ASSNGLAGGETQY
13	TRBJ2-2	TRBV11-2	ASSLISGNTGELF
11	TRBJ2-1	TRBV5-6	ASSVDSYNEQF
13	TRBJ2-7	TRBV6-1	ASSSPGQAFYEQY
15	TRBJ2-1	TRBV20-1	SASQPSGSFAYNEQF
13	TRBJ2-1	TRBV6-1	ASSVQVNAYNEQF
13	TRBJ2-5	TRBV19	ASIGSGQGSETQY
13	TRBJ1-1	TRBV7-6	ASSSTGQANTEAF
12	TRBJ2-2	TRBV20-1	SARIGGNTGELF
11	TRBJ2-2	TRBV7-2	ASSLYRAGELF
13	TRBJ2-3	TRBV14	ASSRHGGTTDTQY
13	TRBJ1-6	TRBV28	ASSLRPGEDSPLH
11	TRBJ1-4	TRBV20-1	SASSGGVEKLF
10	TRBJ2-7	TRBV10-3	ATIAGENEQY
14	TRBJ2-1	TRBV4-1	ASSQKLAGDYNEQF
13	TRBJ1-2	TRBV19	ASRKNSDGNYGYT